Listed below are T cell receptor beta chains from one sample, sequenced in a study of cytomegalovirus exposure and HLA in healthy donors. Using immunoSEQ multiplex PCR, the repertoire was profiled, and TCRdb retains in-frame clones only, with some absent. The profile shows 210,000 or so clones, over 75% of them singletons. The sample comprised PBMCs. These TCRs come from a human donor in good health. The CDR3 runs from the conserved cysteine through the conserved F or W. A D gene is named only where the DNA matches it firmly. Size is omitted from some rows. Given values are once, few, many or a class for expanded clones.

d_call,v_call,j_call,clone_size,cdr3_nt,cdr3_aa
.,TRBV6-1,TRBJ2-5,.,TGTGCCAGCAGTGACCAATCGTCCCTCGGAGACCAGTACTTC,CASSDQSSLGDQYF
TRBD1,TRBV6-5,TRBJ1-1,once,TGTGCCAGCAGTTACCAGGGACAGTTGAACACTGAAGCTTTCTTT,CASSYQGQLNTEAFF
TRBD2,TRBV2,TRBJ2-7,.,TGTGCCAGCAGTGAAGCGACACTTGGACTAGCGGGAGGGCCTGTCTCTCGCGAGCAGTACTTC,CASSEATLGLAGGPVSREQYF
.,TRBV4-2,TRBJ1-2,.,TGTGCCAGCAGCCAAGATATTCAGGACAGAAACTATGGCTACACCTTC,CASSQDIQDRNYGYTF
TRBD1,TRBV5-1,TRBJ1-3,.,TGCGCCAGCAGCTTGGGACAGGGTAGAGACACCATATATTTT,CASSLGQGRDTIYF
TRBD2,TRBV9,TRBJ2-5,.,TGTGCCAGCAGCGCAGTAGCGGGAGCCGGGACCCAGTACTTC,CASSAVAGAGTQYF
TRBD1,TRBV6-4,TRBJ2-2,once,TGTGCCAGCAGCCGGGACAGGGGCTCCGGGGAGCTGTTTTTT,CASSRDRGSGELFF
TRBD2,TRBV29-1,TRBJ2-7,.,TGCAGCGTGGGACTAGCGGGAGGCTACGAGCAGTACTTC,CSVGLAGGYEQYF
.,TRBV19,TRBJ2-5,once,TGTGCCAGTAGTATCACAGGTTCAGGAGAGACCCAGTACTTC,CASSITGSGETQYF
TRBD1,TRBV7-2,TRBJ1-2,.,TGTGCCAGCAGCTCGGGACAGGGAATCAGGGGCGACACCTTC,CASSSGQGIRGDTF
.,TRBV7-9,TRBJ1-2,few,TGTTCCAGCAGCTCGCTCAGGGTTGGCTACACCTTC,CSSSSLRVGYTF
.,TRBV7-9,TRBJ2-7,.,TGTGCCAGCAGCTCCATAGTCGCGGGCCACGAGCAGTACTTC,CASSSIVAGHEQYF
.,TRBV9,TRBJ1-1,.,TGTGCCAGCAGCGCGACCCCGACAAATTGGAACACTGAAGCTTTCTTT,CASSATPTNWNTEAFF
.,TRBV28,TRBJ2-7,few,TGTGCCAGCAGTTTAAATAGAAGAACGCCCGCCTACGAGCAGTACTTC,CASSLNRRTPAYEQYF
.,TRBV9,TRBJ2-7,.,TGTGCCAGCAAAGGAAACGCGATTGACAATTCCGAGCAGTACTTC,CASKGNAIDNSEQYF
TRBD2,TRBV6-6,TRBJ2-1,.,TGTGCCAGCAGTTACACGACTAGCGGGATTGGCAATGAGCAGTTCTTC,CASSYTTSGIGNEQFF
.,TRBV27,TRBJ2-1,.,TGTGCCAGCAGTTTGTCCCCTAGCTCCTACAATGAGCAGTTCTTC,CASSLSPSSYNEQFF
.,TRBV7-8,TRBJ2-3,.,TGTGCCAGCAGCTTTCTAGCGCGCACAGATACGCAGTATTTT,CASSFLARTDTQYF
.,TRBV4-1,TRBJ2-3,.,TGCGCCAGCAGCCAAGGTCACGGGAGCACAGATACGCAGTATTTT,CASSQGHGSTDTQYF
TRBD1,TRBV7-9,TRBJ1-4,.,TGTGCCAGCAGCCCCTCGACAGGGTTTAATGAAAAACTGTTTTTT,CASSPSTGFNEKLFF
TRBD1,TRBV10-3,TRBJ1-3,few,TGTGCCATCAGTGACAGGGACAGCCTCTCTGGAAACACCATATATTTT,CAISDRDSLSGNTIYF
.,TRBV7-9,TRBJ1-2,.,TGTGCCAGCAGCTTAGATTTGAACCGGGACTATGGCTACACCTTC,CASSLDLNRDYGYTF
TRBD1,TRBV13,TRBJ2-7,.,TGTGCCAGCAGCTTTTCCGGGACAGGGGAGAACGAGCAGTACTTC,CASSFSGTGENEQYF
.,TRBV6-6,TRBJ2-5,.,TGTGCCAGCAGCCCAACAGGGTACCAAGAGACCCAGTACTTC,CASSPTGYQETQYF
.,TRBV5-4,TRBJ2-3,.,TGTGCCAGCAGCTTGACCCGGGGAATGAGGACAGATACGCAGTATTTT,CASSLTRGMRTDTQYF
.,TRBV27,TRBJ2-2,.,TGTGCCAGCAGTTTAGAGCGTCCCGGGGAGCTGTTTTTT,CASSLERPGELFF
.,TRBV7-9,TRBJ1-5,.,TGTGCCAGCAGCTCAACCCAGGGGAGGGGGCAGCCCCAGCATTTT,CASSSTQGRGQPQHF
.,TRBV6-5,TRBJ1-1,.,TGTGCCAGCAGTTACCTGTTGGCTGATGAAGCTTTCTTT,CASSYLLADEAFF
.,TRBV6-5,TRBJ1-2,.,TGTGCCAGCAGGGCCCCCGACAGTTTAGTCTCTGGCTACACCTTC,CASRAPDSLVSGYTF
.,TRBV6-5,TRBJ1-3,.,TGTGCCAGCAGTTACTCTCGCTCTGGAAACACCATATATTTT,CASSYSRSGNTIYF
TRBD1,TRBV5-1,TRBJ1-2,.,TGCGCCAGCAGCTCTACAGGGGTTCTCGGCTATGGCTACACCTTC,CASSSTGVLGYGYTF
.,TRBV6-6,TRBJ1-4,.,TGTGCCAGCAGTTACTTAACAGGGAACGGAGAAAAACTGTTTTTT,CASSYLTGNGEKLFF
TRBD2,TRBV2,TRBJ2-4,.,TGTGCCAGCAGAGAGACTAGCGGGTTAAACATTCAGTACTTC,CASRETSGLNIQYF
TRBD2,TRBV5-1,TRBJ2-7,.,TGCGCCAGCAGCTGGGGGTCAGCGGGATCCTACGAGCAGTACTTC,CASSWGSAGSYEQYF
.,TRBV6-5,TRBJ2-7,.,TGTGCCAGCAGTTACTCGAGCGGGCTAGCGTACGAGCAGTACTTC,CASSYSSGLAYEQYF
.,TRBV28,TRBJ1-5,few,TGTGCCAGCAGTTTTCGGCAGGGCTCGAATCAGCCCCAGCATTTT,CASSFRQGSNQPQHF
.,TRBV5-1,TRBJ2-1,.,TGCGCCAGCAGCTTGAATTTTGGGAGCTCCTACAATGAGCAGTTCTTC,CASSLNFGSSYNEQFF
.,TRBV6-1,TRBJ1-2,.,TGTGCCAGCAGTCGCTCAGAGATCAGGGGTGGCTACACCTTC,CASSRSEIRGGYTF